Given below is one T cell receptor beta chain in context. Its specific antigen is unknown. No much larger clone exists at a distance of one base, and base qualities are not known. The protocol used for the library was RACE. The instrument given in TCRdb is NextSeq 500. Library preparation attached unique molecular identifiers to individual cDNA molecules for quantitative, reproducible TCR counting. Each blood RNA sample was used to sequence both TCR alpha and TCR beta chains. In the paper's pipeline: The median number of TCRs per sample was approximately 96,000, ranging from roughly 20,000 to 700,000. V, J and CDR3 annotation of the TCR reads was carried out using the Decombinator software suite. Every sample was subsampled to the same number of TCRs (28,000) for the PS versus PT1 abundance plots. TCRs were defined as expanded if absent before sensitization and observed at least eight times at the 2-week time point. TCRdb itself trimmed the public reads at Q25 with fastp, ran MiXCR and retained productive beta chains. Identical CDR3 proteins give one entry, which carries the most common genes and DNA. For this entry, the V and J calls and clone size follow TCRdb and not the study's own pipeline. In this sample the table shows 280,000 or so distinct CDR3 sequences, roughly 7.4% of which occur a single time. Of the sample, about 1.2% is held by the ten largest clones.

CDR1 and CDR2 (SQVTM, ANQGSEA) derive from the germline V gene. V is cut by 5 bases and J by 6 bases, and the space between the germline ends is 14 bases. Its CDR3 holds 12 amino acids, cysteine through valine. CDR3 DNA is the only sequence kept; it has 36 bases, read in frame from the first base. This entry is derived from a study of human T cells and chemical hapten exposure (dated by TCRdb to 2020 to 2023). Regarding the study in general: For sensitization, 2% DPC in acetone was applied to a roughly 2 cm by roughly 2 cm area of upper inner arm skin. Throughout the study period of roughly 24 weeks, patients also received therapeutic DPC doses to the scalp every week. Patch testing was performed on the upper back with Finn chambers containing 0.01% DPC, and the patch tests were scored after 6 days according to International Contact Dermatitis Research Group standards. The patient cohort, mostly female, included alopecia areata with under or over 50% scalp involvement, alopecia totalis and alopecia universalis. Libraries were pooled for sequencing, and per-sample TCR yields varied mainly because of small differences in library volumes within the pool. Peripheral blood TCR repertoire changes were tracked in vivo in alopecia patients during primary and secondary sensitization to the hapten diphenylcyclopropenone (DPC). Blood samples were taken from patients before sensitization (week 0) and then at 2, 6 and about 24 weeks after DPC sensitization. Twenty-nine alopecia patients gave blood for TCR sequencing at one to four time points (pre-sensitization, 2, 6 and 24 weeks).

The time point label of this sample denotes: pre-sensitization, week 0. The treatment or condition tag for this specimen amounts to: therapeutic diphenylcyclopropenone sensitization with weekly scalp DPC. At each patch-test visit, blood was drawn before the patch test was applied. Patients were eligible if aged 18 to 70, diagnosed with alopecia and judged suitable for DPC therapy, and pregnant patients were excluded. Total RNA was extracted from unfractionated whole blood that had been collected in Tempus Blood RNA tubes. Broad study findings and their caveats: Patch test score was positively correlated with the number of PT1 expanded TCRs, with significance at thresholds 8, 16 and 32 but not at 4. Significantly more large CDR3 similarity clusters were formed by expanded TCRs than by pre-sensitization or healthy control sets, consistent with antigen-driven responses. Repeated subsampling changed both the strength of the expansion versus patch-test correlation and the threshold at which that correlation became significant. Alopecia, a presumed autoimmune disease, was present in all patients, so the immune response of the patients might differ from that of healthy individuals. DPC sensitization did not change how many TCRs were above 1 in 1000 frequency, and no evidence was found of alterations in global repertoire structure.

The receptor chain draws on TRBV29-1 and TRBJ2-7, and possibly TRBD2, on 6 matching bases. Sequencing used whole blood, obtained in connection with sensitization to the hapten diphenylcyclopropenone (DPC). This clonotype originated in a man in his late teens or twenties with alopecia areata. Some clones in this sample may be carry-over from other donors' samples. The CDR3: CSVYSGDGEQYV. The DNA sequence is as follows: TGCAGCGTTTACTCGGGGGACGGCGAGCAGTACGTC.